Given below is one T cell receptor beta chain in context. CDR3 size: 17 residues. The V end lost 4 bases, the J end lost 9 bases, and 25 bases lay between the germline ends. Germline V CDR1 and CDR2: LNHDA, SQIVND (reference sequence). Under the authors' procedure: Amplification from reference gene primers served as the basis for estimated nucleated cell counts. Profiled with immunoSEQ multiplex PCR; TCRdb holds only in-frame clones, not every one. V and J calls and clone size are copied from that table; D and trimming were computed from the DNA. The data show fewer than 150,000 clones, with around 87% seen just once and more than 3.5% held by the top ten. The sample comes from a study of blood T cell repertoires in COVID-19. Study at large: The samples span acute and convalescent COVID-19 from the United States, Italy and Spain. The analysed material was cDNA or gDNA that came from T cells, B-cell-depleted T cells, or PBMCs.

The genes are TRBV19 and TRBJ2-1; tentative D call: TRBD1 (6 bases). This TCR derives from a woman aged 60-75 years with acute or convalescent COVID-19. The sequenced sample was peripheral blood. CDR3 amino acids: CASSTFAKGEGLGEQFF. DNA of the CDR3: TGTGCCAGTAGTACCTTCGCTAAGGGGGAAGGGTTAGGTGAGCAGTTCTTC.